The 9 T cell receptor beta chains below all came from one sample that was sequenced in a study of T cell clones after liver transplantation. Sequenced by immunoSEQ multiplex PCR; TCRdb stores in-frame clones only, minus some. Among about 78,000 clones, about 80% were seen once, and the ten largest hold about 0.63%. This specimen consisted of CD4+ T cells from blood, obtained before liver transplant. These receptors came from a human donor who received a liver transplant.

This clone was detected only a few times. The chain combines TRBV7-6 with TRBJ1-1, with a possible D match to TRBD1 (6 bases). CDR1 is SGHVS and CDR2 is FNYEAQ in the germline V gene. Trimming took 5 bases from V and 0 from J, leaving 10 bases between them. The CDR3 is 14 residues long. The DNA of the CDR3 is TGTGCCAGCAGCCCACGGACAGTGAACACTGAAGCTTTCTTT. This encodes CASSPRTVNTEAFF.

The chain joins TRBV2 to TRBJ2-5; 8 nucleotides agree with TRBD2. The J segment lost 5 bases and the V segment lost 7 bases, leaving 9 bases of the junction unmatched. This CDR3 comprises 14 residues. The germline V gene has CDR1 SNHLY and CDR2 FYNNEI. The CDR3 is CASKYGRVGETQYF. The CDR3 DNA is TGTGCCAGCAAGTACGGGAGGGTCGGCGAGACCCAGTACTTC.

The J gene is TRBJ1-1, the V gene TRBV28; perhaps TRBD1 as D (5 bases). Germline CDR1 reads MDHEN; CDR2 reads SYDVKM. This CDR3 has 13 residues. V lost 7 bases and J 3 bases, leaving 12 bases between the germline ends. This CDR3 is CASKGSGDTEAFF. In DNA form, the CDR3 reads TGTGCCAGCAAGGGGTCCGGGGACACTGAAGCTTTCTTT.

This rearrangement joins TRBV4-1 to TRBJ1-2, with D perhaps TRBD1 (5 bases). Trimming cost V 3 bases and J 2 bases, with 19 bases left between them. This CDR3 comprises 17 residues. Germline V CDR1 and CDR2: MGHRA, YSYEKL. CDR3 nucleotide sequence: TGCGCCAGCAGCCATTCCGACTGGGAAGGGGCAAACTATGGCTACACCTTC. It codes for CASSHSDWEGANYGYTF.

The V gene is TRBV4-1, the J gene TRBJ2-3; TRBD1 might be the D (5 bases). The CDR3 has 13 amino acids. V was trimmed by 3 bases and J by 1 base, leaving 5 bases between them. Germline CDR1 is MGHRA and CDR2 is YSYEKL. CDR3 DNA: TGCGCCAGCAGCCAGACAGGCACAGATACGCAGTATTTT. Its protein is CASSQTGTDTQYF.

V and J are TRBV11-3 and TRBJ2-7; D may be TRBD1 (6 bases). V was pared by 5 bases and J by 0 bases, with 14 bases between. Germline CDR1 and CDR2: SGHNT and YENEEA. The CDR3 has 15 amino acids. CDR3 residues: CASSLTTGDSYEQYF. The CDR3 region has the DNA TGTGCCAGCAGCCTGACGACAGGCGACTCCTACGAGCAGTACTTC.

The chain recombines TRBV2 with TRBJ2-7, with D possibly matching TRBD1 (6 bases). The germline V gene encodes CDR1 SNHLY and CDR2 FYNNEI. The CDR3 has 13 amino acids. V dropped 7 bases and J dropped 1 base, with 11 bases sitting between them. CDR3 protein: CASTRQVSYEQYF. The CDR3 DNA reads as TGTGCCAGCACCCGACAGGTTTCCTACGAGCAGTACTTC.

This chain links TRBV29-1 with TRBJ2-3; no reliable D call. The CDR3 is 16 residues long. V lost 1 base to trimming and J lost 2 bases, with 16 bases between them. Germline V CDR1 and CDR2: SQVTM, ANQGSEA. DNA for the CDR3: TGCAGCGTTGAAGGTGAGGCGCGCATCGCCACAGATACGCAGTATTTT. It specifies CSVEGEARIATDTQYF.

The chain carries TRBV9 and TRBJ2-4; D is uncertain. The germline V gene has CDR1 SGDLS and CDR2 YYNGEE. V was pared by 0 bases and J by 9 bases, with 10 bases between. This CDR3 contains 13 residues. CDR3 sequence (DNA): TGTGCCAGCAGCGTAGACGGAACGGCCATTCAGTACTTC. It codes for CASSVDGTAIQYF.